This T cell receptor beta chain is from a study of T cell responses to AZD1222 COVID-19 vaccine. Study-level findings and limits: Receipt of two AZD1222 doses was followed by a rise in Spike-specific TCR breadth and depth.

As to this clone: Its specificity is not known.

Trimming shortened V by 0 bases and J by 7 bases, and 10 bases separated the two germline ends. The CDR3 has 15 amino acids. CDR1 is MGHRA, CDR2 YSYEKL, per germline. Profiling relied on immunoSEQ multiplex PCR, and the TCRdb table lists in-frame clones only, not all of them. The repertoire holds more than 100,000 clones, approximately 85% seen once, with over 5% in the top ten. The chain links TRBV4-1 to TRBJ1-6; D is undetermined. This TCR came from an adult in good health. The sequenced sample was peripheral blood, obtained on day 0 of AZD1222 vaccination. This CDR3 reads CASSQDPGTNSPLHF. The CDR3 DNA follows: TGCGCCAGCAGCCAAGACCCCGGAACAAATTCACCCCTCCACTTT.